The T cell receptor (beta chain) under discussion was sequenced for a study of blood T cells in healthy people across ages. General study findings and limits: The study lacked donor CMV status, which possibly confounded expanded clonotype changes. Comparison with aged donors showed that long-lived donors had more naive CD4+ cells and higher diversity. Roughly linear declines in TCR beta diversity per million T cells occurred with age.

The CDR3 is 14 residues long. From germline, CDR1 is DFQATT and CDR2 SNEGSKA (reference sequence). V was clipped by 6 bases and J by 9 bases; unmatched bases: 7. A second about 7 to 11 cycle PCR used barcoded and J-beta primers. Every cDNA molecule carried a tag from a template-switch adaptor bearing 12 random nucleotides. TCRdb passed the 5' RACE reads through MiXCR, listing each CDR3 protein once. The repertoire consists of some 1.7 million distinct CDR3 sequences, with about 30% occurring once and the leading ten covering roughly 8%. This clonotype was detected only a few times. The antigen is unknown.

The sequence was obtained from a woman aged 25 to 39 in good health. V gene TRBV20-1 combines with J gene TRBJ2-1; 14 nucleotides align to TRBD2. The sample taken for sequencing was blood. The CDR3 coding sequence is TGCAGTGCCCAGGACGGACTAGCGGGAGGTGAGCAGTTCTTC. The encoded protein is CSAQDGLAGGEQFF.